This T cell receptor (beta chain) comes out of a study of OX40 agonist ivuxolimab in advanced cancers. This CDR3 spans 13 amino acids. The germline CDR1 and CDR2 sequences are SGHTA and FQGNSA. Trimming removed 5 bases from V and 9 bases from J, with 14 bases in between. Clones were read by immunoSEQ multiplex PCR, and TCRdb kept only the in-frame ones, dropping some. The table includes roughly 67,000 clones, around nine tenths detected once. Sequencing was performed on CD4+ or CD8+ T cells sorted from blood, taken in a trial of the OX40 agonist ivuxolimab. The chain links TRBV7-2 to TRBJ2-1, with D perhaps TRBD1 or TRBD2 (6 bases each). This clonotype was obtained from an adult with an advanced solid tumor such as melanoma, head and neck, liver or kidney cancer. The CDR3 bases are TGTGCCAGCAGCCGTGGAGGGGGGACTGAGCAGTTCTTC. Translating gives CASSRGGGTEQFF.